This T cell receptor (beta chain) was obtained from a study of T cells in Graves' hyperthyroidism and ophthalmopathy (dated 2019 in TCRdb). In terms of the full investigation: Peripheral blood was collected at initial diagnosis, before any treatment. A discovery cohort of roughly 100 patients, approximately 44 with Graves' ophthalmopathy and fewer than 65 with stable Graves' hyperthyroidism, was used to find distinguishing TCR V-J signatures. Prospective prediction of ophthalmopathy was tested in an independent validation cohort of 18 to 20 hyperthyroidism patients and roughly 16 patients who later progressed to ophthalmopathy. The 80 to 100 discovery patients were randomly divided into training and test sets at a 7:3 ratio. In about 6 Graves' hyperthyroidism patients, the study also compared T-cell repertoires from thyroid tissue with T-cell repertoires from blood. After sampling, hyperthyroidism patients received methimazole starting at 30 mg daily, and ophthalmopathy patients received high-dose intravenous methylprednisolone. According to the paper, TCR Vbeta CDR3 sequencing was carried out on roughly 130 peripheral blood samples, which came from under 50 ophthalmopathy, around 74 hyperthyroidism and around 17 progressor patients.

On this clonotype: Its antigen is unknown. Its ends do not fully match the called genes, so a read error is possible.

On the study overall, not on this receptor specifically: In validation, the model predicted progression to ophthalmopathy with over 65% sensitivity and approximately 78% specificity, a median of 6.5 months before onset. No statistical method was used to set the sample size in advance, and investigators knew the group allocation. A 13 V-J signature model separated ophthalmopathy from stable hyperthyroidism, with about 90% sensitivity and roughly 81% specificity in cross-validation and 80%/75% in testing. Most expanded thyroid clonotypes (frequency above 0.001) were also detected in blood, suggesting blood repertoires may reflect thyroid immune responses.

TCR beta CDR3 regions were amplified from RNA transcripts. A first-round RT-PCR of the TCR CDR3 used the HTBI primer set with the Qiagen OneStep RT-PCR kit. The libraries were constructed in a second round of multiplex PCR and then size-selected and purified. The libraries were sequenced on an Illumina HiSeq2000 using paired-end 100 bp reads. Concerning the study's data processing: Raw data were processed with SOAPnuke, discarding reads with adapters, uncalled bases, mean Phred below 15, or no exact constant-primer or identifier match. High-quality paired reads were merged with COPE v1.2.5, and unique nucleotide sequences were defined as clonotypes. MiTCR v1.1 was used to align clonotypes to the IMGT TRBV, TRBD and TRBJ reference segments. The analysis was restricted to V-J combinations with a frequency above 0.0001, which together covered 99% to 99.2% of the repertoires. The TCS score was defined as F50 (clonal expansion) divided by E x V (chaos), with BLOSUM62-based TCRdist calculated between CDR3 peptides within each V-J. Welch's t-statistics and random forest reduced around 550 V-J features to fewer than 15, which were used in a naive Bayes classifier (R e1071). Thyroid-blood repertoire similarity was quantified with the Morisita-Horn index. Using fastp at Q25 and MiXCR, TCRdb reprocessed the public reads and kept productive beta chains. Entries that share a CDR3 protein sequence are merged under the most common genes and DNA. The V and J calls and clone size come from TCRdb's table, not from the authors' own analysis. A total of 700,000 to 850,000 distinct CDR3 sequences appear in this sample, around a third of them only once. The biggest ten clones account for roughly 31% of the sample.

The CDR3 runs 15 amino acids, cysteine and phenylalanine included. The retained sequence is limited to the CDR3, 45 bases, with the frame set at the first base. The germline V gene specifies ENHRY as CDR1 and SYGVKD as CDR2. Graves' hyperthyroidism was defined as stable when no progression to ophthalmopathy occurred over 18 months of follow-up. Hyperthyroidism patients were newly diagnosed, with disease duration under 2 months, and aged 18 to 65 years. Exclusion was applied to patients with uncontrolled infections, other autoimmune diseases, pregnancy or lactation. Diagnoses were established on the basis of clinical symptoms, serum thyroxine and TRAb, thyroid ultrasound, and orbital computed tomography. PBMCs were separated from roughly 10 ml of fresh peripheral blood using Ficoll-Paque density gradient centrifugation. Total RNA was extracted using Trizol reagent, and RNA quality was assessed on an Agilent 2100 Bioanalyzer.

Material for sequencing was blood. The receptor chain draws on TRBV10-3 and TRBJ1-2; a tentative D match to TRBD1 spans 5 bases. The clonotype was recovered from a middle-aged woman with Graves' hyperthyroidism. The nucleotide sequence reads as follows: TGTGCCAGCAGTTTGGGGGTTCTAGCTAACTATGGCTACACCTTC. This is translated as CASSLGVLANYGYTF.